One TCR beta chain is described in this entry. Antigen: not known. UMI-labeled 5' RACE TRB cDNA libraries were prepared from the cells. TCRdb re-called the 5' RACE reads; every CDR3 protein appears as one record, without DNA. The specimen's table records some 100,000 distinct CDR3 sequences. The sample is drawn from a study of CXCR3-negative and CXCR3-positive naive CD8 T cells. Study-level findings and limits: Naive cells positive for CXCR3 carried more hydrophobic TRB CDR3s than CXCR3-negative ones.

Germline CDR1 MDHEN, CDR2 SYDVKM. The length of the CDR3 is 16 residues. The J gene is TRBJ1-1, the V gene TRBV28; checking the TCRdb D call of TRBD1 is not possible without DNA. The material sequenced was naive CXCR3+ CD8+ T cells from blood. Indicated subset: CD45RO-CCR7+CD27+CD95- naive CD8+ T cells expressing CXCR3 (TNR3+). The receptor's source is a human donor in good health. Some clones in this sample may be carry-over from other donors' samples. This chain's CDR3 is CASSLGGGYWNTEAFF.